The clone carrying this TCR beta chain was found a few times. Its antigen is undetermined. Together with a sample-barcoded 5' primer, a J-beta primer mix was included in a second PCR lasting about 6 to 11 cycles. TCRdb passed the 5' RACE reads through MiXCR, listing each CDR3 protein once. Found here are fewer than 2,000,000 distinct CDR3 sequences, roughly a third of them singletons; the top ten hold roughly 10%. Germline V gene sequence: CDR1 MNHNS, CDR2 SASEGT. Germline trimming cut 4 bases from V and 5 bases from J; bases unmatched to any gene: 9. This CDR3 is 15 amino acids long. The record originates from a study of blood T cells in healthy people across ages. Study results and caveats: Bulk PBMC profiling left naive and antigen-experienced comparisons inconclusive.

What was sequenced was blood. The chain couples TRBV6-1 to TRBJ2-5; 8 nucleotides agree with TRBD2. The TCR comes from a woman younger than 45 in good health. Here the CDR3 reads CASSGLAKPGETQYF. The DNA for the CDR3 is TGTGCCAGCAGTGGACTAGCGAAACCAGGGGAGACCCAGTACTTC.